This is a list of T cell receptor gamma chains from one sample in a study of human gamma delta and Vdelta1 T cells. No cognate antigen is known for these TCRs. TCRdb used CATT to re-call clones from the PCR reads. There are fewer than 10,000 gamma-chain clones in the sample; around 50% occur only once, and under 3% lies in the top ten. Sequencing was done on a sample of Vdelta1 gamma-delta T cells from blood grown in culture (DOT cells). The receptors were sampled from a human donor in good health. Each CDR3 is given with its conserved first and last residue. Clone size appears in some rows only: once, few, many, or a class for an expanded clone.

j_call: TRGJ1/TRGJ2; clone_size: few; v_call: TRGV9; cdr3_nt: TGTGCCTTGTGGGAGGTGCGGTGTTATAAGAAACTCTTT; cdr3_aa: CALWEVRCYKKLF
j_call: TRGJP2; clone_size: NA; v_call: TRGV3; cdr3_nt: TGTGCCACCTGGGACAGGGTGGACAATAGTAGTGATTGGATCAAGACGTTT; cdr3_aa: CATWDRVDNSSDWIKTF
j_call: TRGJ1/TRGJ2; clone_size: NA; v_call: TRGV10; cdr3_nt: TGTGCTGCGTGGGATTCCCTAGGCGGTTATTATAAGAAACTCTTT; cdr3_aa: CAAWDSLGGYYKKLF
j_call: TRGJP2; clone_size: once; v_call: TRGV3; cdr3_nt: TGTGCCACCTGGGACAGGCCCAGTGATTGGATCAAGACGTTT; cdr3_aa: CATWDRPSDWIKTF
j_call: TRGJ1/TRGJ2; clone_size: NA; v_call: TRGV2; cdr3_nt: TGTGCCACCAGGGACGCTTCTGATGGAGTCTTT; cdr3_aa: CATRDASDGVF
j_call: TRGJ1/TRGJ2; clone_size: NA; v_call: TRGV4; cdr3_nt: TGTGCCACCTGGGATGAAACCCAATATAAGAAACTCTTT; cdr3_aa: CATWDETQYKKLF
j_call: TRGJ1/TRGJ2; clone_size: few; v_call: TRGV3; cdr3_nt: TGTGCCACCTGGGACAGGCGTGCGAAACTCTTT; cdr3_aa: CATWDRRAKLF
j_call: TRGJ1/TRGJ2; clone_size: few; v_call: TRGV8; cdr3_nt: TGTGCCACCTGGGGAACTCGGGATGGGAAACTCTTT; cdr3_aa: CATWGTRDGKLF
j_call: TRGJ1/TRGJ2; clone_size: NA; v_call: TRGV8; cdr3_nt: TGTGCCACCTGGGATAATGGTTATAAGAAACTCTTT; cdr3_aa: CATWDNGYKKLF
j_call: TRGJP1; clone_size: NA; v_call: TRGV11; cdr3_nt: TGTGCCTGCTGCCTGAGGTGGTTCAAGATATTT; cdr3_aa: CACCLRWFKIF
j_call: TRGJP2; clone_size: NA; v_call: TRGV8; cdr3_nt: TGTGCCACCTGGAGCTCCGATAGTAGTGATTGGATCAAGACGTTT; cdr3_aa: CATWSSDSSDWIKTF
j_call: TRGJP1; clone_size: NA; v_call: TRGV2; cdr3_nt: TGTGCCACCTGGGACGGTACCACTGGTTGGTTCAAGATATTT; cdr3_aa: CATWDGTTGWFKIF
j_call: TRGJ1/TRGJ2; clone_size: NA; v_call: TRGV4; cdr3_nt: TGTGCCACCTGGGTACTAGACGGGCTTTATTATAAGAAACTCTTT; cdr3_aa: CATWVLDGLYYKKLF
j_call: TRGJ1/TRGJ2; clone_size: NA; v_call: TRGV5; cdr3_nt: TGTGCCACCTGGGACAGGCCCCAGAATTATTATAAGAAACTCTTT; cdr3_aa: CATWDRPQNYYKKLF
j_call: TRGJP2; clone_size: once; v_call: TRGV4; cdr3_nt: TGTGCCACCTGGGCCAACCGGTGCGGTAGTGATTGGATCAAGACGTTT; cdr3_aa: CATWANRCGSDWIKTF
j_call: TRGJ1/TRGJ2; clone_size: NA; v_call: TRGV8; cdr3_nt: TGTGCCACCTGGGATAGGATGAATTATAAGAAACTCTTT; cdr3_aa: CATWDRMNYKKLF
j_call: TRGJ1/TRGJ2; clone_size: few; v_call: TRGV8; cdr3_nt: TGTGCCACCTGGGATGGGAATAAGAAACTCTTT; cdr3_aa: CATWDGNKKLF
j_call: TRGJ1/TRGJ2; clone_size: NA; v_call: TRGV3; cdr3_nt: TGTGCCACCTGGGACAGGCTAGCATCTAATTGGAAACTCTTT; cdr3_aa: CATWDRLASNWKLF
j_call: TRGJP2; clone_size: once; v_call: TRGV8; cdr3_nt: TGTGCCACCTGGGATATGGCGAGTAGTGATTGGATCAAGACGTTT; cdr3_aa: CATWDMASSDWIKTF
j_call: TRGJ1/TRGJ2; clone_size: few; v_call: TRGV8; cdr3_nt: TGTGCCACCTGGGACTTGAATTATTATAAGAAACTCTTT; cdr3_aa: CATWDLNYYKKLF
j_call: TRGJ1/TRGJ2; clone_size: NA; v_call: TRGV10; cdr3_nt: TGTGCTGCGTACCTCTCTAAGAAACTCTTT; cdr3_aa: CAAYLSKKLF
j_call: TRGJ1/TRGJ2; clone_size: few; v_call: TRGV2; cdr3_nt: TGTGCCACCTGGGACGCCAATTATTATAAGAAACTCTTT; cdr3_aa: CATWDANYYKKLF
j_call: TRGJ1/TRGJ2; clone_size: NA; v_call: TRGV5; cdr3_nt: TGTGCCACCTGGGACAGGAAACCTTATTATAAGAAACTCTTT; cdr3_aa: CATWDRKPYYKKLF
j_call: TRGJ1/TRGJ2; clone_size: NA; v_call: TRGV2; cdr3_nt: TGTGCCACCTGGGACGGGAAGAAGAAACTCTTT; cdr3_aa: CATWDGKKKLF
j_call: TRGJ1/TRGJ2; clone_size: NA; v_call: TRGV8; cdr3_nt: TGTGCCACCTGGGACCCATATTATAAGAAACTCTTT; cdr3_aa: CATWDPYYKKLF
j_call: TRGJ1/TRGJ2; clone_size: once; v_call: TRGV2; cdr3_nt: TGTGCCACCTGGGACGGGAAGGATTATTATAAGAAACTCTTT; cdr3_aa: CATWDGKDYYKKLF
j_call: TRGJ1/TRGJ2; clone_size: NA; v_call: TRGV2; cdr3_nt: TGTGCCACCTGGGACGGGCTGGTGTATTATAAGAAACTCTTT; cdr3_aa: CATWDGLVYYKKLF
j_call: TRGJ1/TRGJ2; clone_size: NA; v_call: TRGV9; cdr3_nt: TGTGCCTTGTGGGATGGTGCCCCCGCTTATTATAAGAAACTCTTT; cdr3_aa: CALWDGAPAYYKKLF
j_call: TRGJ1/TRGJ2; clone_size: NA; v_call: TRGV3; cdr3_nt: TGTGCCACCTGGGACAGGCGGAGGGCTTCTTATAAGAAACTCTTT; cdr3_aa: CATWDRRRASYKKLF